Given below is one T cell receptor beta chain in context. What it recognizes is unknown. PCR was performed a second time for about 6 to 11 cycles using a sample-barcoded 5' primer and a J-beta primer mix. MiXCR, run by TCRdb on the 5' RACE reads, gives a single entry per CDR3 protein. There are 550,000 to 750,000 distinct CDR3 sequences in the sample; 20% to 25% occur only once, and 3% to 4.5% lies in the top ten. Donor samples were obtained from healthy Caucasian individuals from Russia, aged about 6 to 100. This sample stems from a study of blood T cells in healthy people across ages. Study summary: For every two T cells, template switching captured about one barcoded beta molecule.

Whole-study findings and limits: Those diversity estimates obtained from one million T cells were thought to be underestimates. Both naive CD4+ cell counts and diversity were greater in long-lived donors than in aged donors.

The V end was cut by 2 bases, the J end by 11 bases, with 10 bases between. The CDR3 totals 12 residues. CDR1 MGHDK and CDR2 SYGVNS come from the germline V gene. The J gene is TRBJ2-1, the V gene TRBV25-1; D may be TRBD2 (6 bases). Sequenced material: blood. The receptor's source is a man between 65 and 79 years old in good health. The CDR3: CASSEQGGKQFF. The CDR3 bases are TGTGCCAGCAGTGAACAGGGAGGCAAGCAGTTCTTC.